The text below deals with one TCR beta chain. These data originate in a study of control samples from healthy donors and cancer patients. This CDR3 has 12 amino acids. V was pared by 5 bases and J by 3 bases, with 8 bases between. Germline-derived CDR1 and CDR2 are SNHLY and FYNNEI. The method was immunoSEQ multiplex PCR; TCRdb's version includes in-frame clones alone and lacks a portion of them. Altogether some 140,000 clones are present, 75% to 90% being singletons, with the ten largest covering 8.5% to 9.5%. Sequenced material: blood. The chain uses TRBV2 and TRBJ2-7; D call uncertain. This sequence originates from a woman aged 30 to 39 in good health. In DNA, the CDR3 is TGTGCCAGCAGTTTACAGAGCTACGAGCAGTACTTC. Translating it yields CASSLQSYEQYF.